One sample yielded the 26 T cell receptor beta chains listed below, sequenced in a study of OX40 agonist ivuxolimab in advanced cancers. Assay used: immunoSEQ multiplex PCR; TCRdb lists only in-frame clones, some missing. The data show around 76,000 clones, approximately 86% seen once. The specimen comprised CD4+ or CD8+ T cells sorted from blood, sampled in a trial of the OX40 agonist ivuxolimab. These receptors were taken from an adult with an advanced solid tumor such as melanoma, head and neck, liver or kidney cancer.

This sequence joins TRBV4-1 and TRBJ2-1; no firm D call. Trimming left V 1 base short and J 0 bases short, with 10 bases between. The CDR3 is 16 amino acids. Germline V CDR1 and CDR2: MGHRA, YSYEKL. The chain's CDR3 is CASSQVQASSYNEQFF. The CDR3 region has the DNA TGCGCCAGCAGCCAAGTCCAGGCTAGCTCCTACAATGAGCAGTTCTTC.

The chain is built from TRBV27 and TRBJ1-6; D call uncertain. CDR1 is MNHEY, CDR2 SMNVEV, per germline (reference sequence). V shed 0 bases and J shed 6 bases, with 3 bases lying between them. CDR3 size: 13 residues. DNA for the CDR3: TGTGCCAGCAGTTTATCGATTAATTCACCCCTCCACTTT. Its protein product is CASSLSINSPLHF.

The chain employs TRBV7-3 and TRBJ1-6; tentatively, D is TRBD1 (5 bases). V gave up 5 bases and J gave up 0 bases, with 14 bases separating them. In germline, CDR1 is SGHTA, CDR2 FQGTGA. The CDR3 consists of 17 residues. Written as DNA, the CDR3 is TGTGCCAGCAGCCCGGGACCCAGGAGCTCCTATAATTCACCCCTCCACTTT. Translated: CASSPGPRSSYNSPLHF.

The rearrangement links TRBV10-1 to TRBJ1-3, with D unclear. The germline V gene has CDR1 WNHNN and CDR2 SYGVQD (reference sequence). V was cut by 6 bases and J by 0 bases, with 9 bases left in between. This CDR3 is built from 14 residues. The CDR3: CASSVSTSGNTIYF. The CDR3 DNA follows: TGCGCCAGCAGCGTTTCGACCTCTGGAAACACCATATATTTT.

This clone was seen more than once but under ten times. The CDR3 coding sequence is TGTGCCAGCAGCTTACACCAGGTGGAGACCCAGTACTTC. It encodes CASSLHQVETQYF. The chain links TRBV7-3 to TRBJ2-5; D ambiguous. V was trimmed by 2 bases and J by 5 bases, leaving 9 bases between them. The CDR3 contains 13 residues. Germline values: CDR1 SGHTA, CDR2 FQGTGA.

This clone has only a few counts. This sequence joins TRBV5-4 and TRBJ2-3, with 8 nucleotides matching TRBD2. This CDR3 is built from 17 residues. The V gene end was trimmed by 0 bases and the J gene end by 0 bases; junction bases not matched to a gene: 6. Per germline, CDR1 SGHNT and CDR2 YYREEE (reference sequence). CDR3 nucleotide sequence: TGTGCCAGCAGCTTGGTCCGGGGGGGGTATAGCACAGATACGCAGTATTTT. Amino acids: CASSLVRGGYSTDTQYF.

In its sample, this clone was seen a few times. The chain joins TRBV5-1 to TRBJ1-5; TRBD1 is a possible D gene (6 bases). The germline CDR1 and CDR2 sequences are SGHRS and YFSETQ. V lost 2 bases, J lost 1 base, and 7 bases lay in between. The CDR3 is 14 amino acids. CDR3 sequence: CASSFGQSNQPQHF. The CDR3 bases are TGCGCCAGCAGCTTTGGACAGAGCAATCAGCCCCAGCATTTT.

The chain employs TRBV19 and TRBJ2-2; 7 nucleotides align to TRBD2. CDR1 LNHDA and CDR2 SQIVND come from the germline V gene (reference sequence). CDR3 length: 16 residues. J gave up 5 bases and V 7 bases, and 13 bases lay outside the gene matches. In DNA form, the CDR3 reads TGTGCCAGTACCGGCCCCAGCGGGGAGGTGACCGGGGAGCTGTTTTTT. Protein: CASTGPSGEVTGELFF.

The chain carries TRBV10-3 and TRBJ1-3, with D possibly being TRBD1 (5 bases). In germline, CDR1 is ENHRY, CDR2 SYGVKD. Trimming left V 11 bases short and J 1 base short, with 9 bases between. The CDR3 contains 12 residues. For the CDR3, the DNA is TGTGCCCTCGGGACGTCTGGAAACACCATATATTTT. This sequence encodes CALGTSGNTIYF.

This sequence joins TRBV5-4 and TRBJ2-2; D not certain. The CDR3 runs to 16 residues. The ends were cut back, 3 bases at V and 2 bases at J, with 14 bases in the middle. Germline V CDR1 and CDR2: SGHNT, YYREEE (reference sequence). The DNA of the CDR3 is TGTGCCAGCAGCTCGGTGACACGTCATAACACCGGGGAGCTGTTTTTT. Protein product: CASSSVTRHNTGELFF.

V is TRBV6-5 and J is TRBJ2-7; D might be TRBD1 (6 bases). In germline, CDR1 is MNHEY, CDR2 SVGAGI. Trimming stripped 4 bases from V and 5 bases from J, with 12 bases between. This CDR3 comprises 13 residues. DNA of the CDR3: TGTGCCAGCAGTTTCCAACAGGGAAACGAGCAGTACTTC. It translates to CASSFQQGNEQYF.

V and J are TRBV4-3 and TRBJ1-1; no clear D gene. CDR3 length equals 16 residues. V was pared by 2 bases and J by 6 bases, with 19 bases between. Germline V lookup: CDR1 LGHNA, CDR2 YSLEER. The CDR3 protein is CASSQRVNSLGAEAFF. The CDR3 nucleotides are TGCGCCAGCAGCCAACGAGTGAATTCACTTGGGGCTGAAGCTTTCTTT.

The V call is TRBV10-3, the J call TRBJ2-5; possibly TRBD1 or TRBD2 for D (5 bases each). The tail of the sequence fits TRBJ2-7 better, so the J call may be wrong. Germline CDR1 reads ENHRY; CDR2 reads SYGVKD. The CDR3 covers 16 residues. The CDR3 coding sequence is TGTGCCATCAGTGATTCCGGGACCCGAGGCTCTAACGAGCAGTACTTC. Protein product: CAISDSGTRGSNEQYF.

This clone was seen more than once but under ten times. The chain uses TRBV28 and TRBJ2-1; TRBD2 matches 7 bases. V shed 2 bases, J shed 7 bases, and the junction held 8 bases outside the gene matches. The germline gives CDR1 MDHEN, CDR2 SYDVKM. The CDR3 is 15 amino acids. CDR3 loop: CASSLLASGRNEQFF. The CDR3 DNA sequence: TGTGCCAGCAGTTTACTGGCTAGCGGAAGAAATGAGCAGTTCTTC.

The rearrangement joins TRBV5-4 to TRBJ1-6; 7 positions agree with TRBD1. CDR1 and CDR2 from the germline V gene are SGHNT and YYREEE (reference sequence). Losses at the gene ends were 4 bases for V and 7 bases for J; bases not matched to a gene: 11. The CDR3 is made up of 16 amino acids. CDR3 DNA: TGTGCCAGCAGCCACGACCAGACAGGGCCCAATTCACCCCTCCACTTT. It yields the protein CASSHDQTGPNSPLHF.

V gene TRBV5-1 combines with J gene TRBJ2-5, with D perhaps TRBD2 (6 bases). The germline V gene encodes CDR1 SGHRS and CDR2 YFSETQ. The CDR3 is 14 amino acids. V shed 9 bases and J shed 4 bases, with 19 bases lying between them. The CDR3 sequence is CATARTGGVETQYF. The CDR3 bases are TGCGCCACCGCCAGGACCGGCGGGGTAGAGACCCAGTACTTC.

V is TRBV6-1 and J is TRBJ2-7; D unclear. Germline-derived CDR1 and CDR2 are MNHNS and SASEGT. V was pared by 8 bases and J by 2 bases, with 10 bases between. This CDR3 spans 12 amino acids. This CDR3 reads CASWTVAYEQYF. CDR3 coding DNA: TGTGCCAGCTGGACGGTCGCCTACGAGCAGTACTTC.

V is TRBV29-1 and J is TRBJ2-5; D tentatively fits TRBD1 or TRBD2 (6 bases each). The CDR3 loop spans 13 amino acids. Germline V gene lookup returns CDR1 SQVTM and CDR2 ANQGSEA. V was cut by 7 bases and J by 5 bases, with 17 bases left in between. The chain's CDR3 is CSAVTGARETQYF. The CDR3 DNA reads as TGCAGCGCCGTAACGGGGGCGAGGGAGACCCAGTACTTC.

The genes are TRBV7-8 and TRBJ2-7, with 7 bases lining up with TRBD2. Germline values: CDR1 SGHVS, CDR2 FQNEAQ. V lost 5 bases to trimming and J lost 6 bases; unmatched junction nucleotides: 7. This CDR3 is built from 13 residues. The CDR3 DNA reads TGTGCCAGCAGCCCCGGGGGGAGAGGCGAGCAGTACTTC. Its translation: CASSPGGRGEQYF.

J is TRBJ2-1 and V is TRBV10-1, with 11 bases fitting TRBD2. Germline-derived CDR1 and CDR2 are WNHNN and SYGVQD (reference sequence). The trim removed 7 bases at V and 5 bases at J, leaving 4 bases unmatched. CDR3 size: 14 residues. This CDR3 reads CASNKGLADNEQFF. DNA of the CDR3: TGCGCCAGCAACAAGGGACTAGCGGACAATGAGCAGTTCTTC.

The chain has TRBV19 and TRBJ2-2; a weak D match, TRBD1 (8 bases). Trimming removed 10 bases from V and 6 bases from J, with 15 bases in between. This CDR3 is 13 amino acids long. CDR1 is LNHDA, CDR2 SQIVND, per germline (reference sequence). The CDR3 DNA is TGTGCCACCAAACAGGGGGGGCCCGGGGAGCTGTTTTTT. This translates into CATKQGGPGELFF. The entire variable domain, with the rest obtained from reference TRBV19 and TRBJ2-2, is as follows: DGGITQSPKYLFRKEGQNVTLSCEQNLNHDAMYWYRQDPGQGLRLIYYSQIVNDFQKGDIAEGYSVSREKKESFPLTVTSAQKNPTAFYLCATKQGGPGELFFGEGSRLTVL.

V gene TRBV25-1 combines with J gene TRBJ2-1, with 8 bases identical to TRBD2. Trimming cost V 7 bases and J 3 bases; bases outside gene matches: 11. This CDR3 is 16 amino acids long. The germline gives CDR1 MGHDK, CDR2 SYGVNS. CDR3 coding DNA: TGTGCCAGCACCCACTCACGAGCGGGAGACTACAATGAGCAGTTCTTC. This sequence encodes CASTHSRAGDYNEQFF. Combining the CDR3 with reference TRBV25-1 and TRBJ2-1 gives the whole variable domain EADIYQTPRYLVIGTGKKITLECSQTMGHDKMYWYQQDPGMELHLIHYSYGVNSTEKGDLSSESTVSRIRTEHFPLTLESARPSHTSQYLCASTHSRAGDYNEQFFGPGTRLTVL.

The chain couples TRBV9 to TRBJ2-3; 8 nucleotides agree with TRBD2. The V and J ends lost 3 bases and 4 bases, in that order; junction bases with no gene match: 7. CDR1 and CDR2 (germline): SGDLS, YYNGEE. The CDR3 length is 15 residues. CDR3 amino acids: CASSGEGAGADTQYF. DNA for the CDR3: TGTGCCAGCAGCGGTGAGGGAGCGGGGGCAGATACGCAGTATTTT.

This rearrangement joins TRBV5-6 to TRBJ1-2; 9 positions match TRBD1. With 0 bases clipped from V and 4 bases from J, the junction kept 4 bases outside the gene matches. Germline V gene lookup returns CDR1 SGHDT and CDR2 YYEEEE. The CDR3 loop spans 15 amino acids. The CDR3 DNA is TGTGCCAGCAGCTTGGTCGGGACAGGGCTCTATGGCTACACCTTC. Translated, it gives CASSLVGTGLYGYTF.

The chain uses TRBV6-6 and TRBJ1-1, with D tentatively TRBD1 (6 bases). The CDR3 is made up of 13 amino acids. CDR1 and CDR2 (germline): MNHNY, SVGAGI (reference sequence). With 8 bases removed from V and 4 bases from J, the gap between germline ends came to 14 bases. The DNA of the CDR3 is TGTGCCAGCGGCGGGGGGGGCCTCACTGAAGCTTTCTTT. Translation: CASGGGGLTEAFF.

The chain employs TRBV5-1 and TRBJ2-3; no reliable D call. CDR1 and CDR2 from the germline V gene are SGHRS and YFSETQ. This CDR3 is built from 12 residues. Trimming pared 2 bases from V and 1 base from J, leaving 2 bases between. The CDR3 DNA follows: TGCGCCAGCAGCTTTGGCACAGATACGCAGTATTTT. Translated: CASSFGTDTQYF. Supplemented by reference TRBV5-1 and TRBJ2-3, the full variable domain reads KAGVTQTPRYLIKTRGQQVTLSCSPISGHRSVSWYQQTPGQGLQFLFEYFSETQRNKGNFPGRFSGRQFSNSRSEMNVSTLELGDSALYLCASSFGTDTQYFGPGTRLTVL.